This T cell receptor (beta chain) was recorded in a study of blood T cell repertoires in COVID-19. About the research overall: Nucleic acid was either cDNA or gDNA, and it came from T cells, B-cell-depleted T cells, or PBMCs.

The germline V gene has CDR1 KGHSH and CDR2 LQKENI. V lost 6 bases and J lost 7; bases outside the gene matches: 8. The CDR3 totals 13 residues. Per the original data handling: Using reference gene primer amplification, nucleated cell counts were estimated. Produced via immunoSEQ multiplex PCR; TCRdb's table is partial and in-frame only. V and J calls and clone size follow that table, whereas D and trimming were derived from the DNA. The sample shows about 400,000 clones, just under 90% of them seen only once. Sample: PBMCs or T cells enriched from blood (not recorded which). The rearrangement uses TRBV18 and TRBJ1-2; 7 nucleotides match TRBD1. The TCR was taken from a woman in her twenties or thirties who had recovered from COVID-19. The CDR3 coding sequence is TGTGCCAGCTCTCTAGACAGGGCGCGTGGCTACACCTTC. It translates to CASSLDRARGYTF.